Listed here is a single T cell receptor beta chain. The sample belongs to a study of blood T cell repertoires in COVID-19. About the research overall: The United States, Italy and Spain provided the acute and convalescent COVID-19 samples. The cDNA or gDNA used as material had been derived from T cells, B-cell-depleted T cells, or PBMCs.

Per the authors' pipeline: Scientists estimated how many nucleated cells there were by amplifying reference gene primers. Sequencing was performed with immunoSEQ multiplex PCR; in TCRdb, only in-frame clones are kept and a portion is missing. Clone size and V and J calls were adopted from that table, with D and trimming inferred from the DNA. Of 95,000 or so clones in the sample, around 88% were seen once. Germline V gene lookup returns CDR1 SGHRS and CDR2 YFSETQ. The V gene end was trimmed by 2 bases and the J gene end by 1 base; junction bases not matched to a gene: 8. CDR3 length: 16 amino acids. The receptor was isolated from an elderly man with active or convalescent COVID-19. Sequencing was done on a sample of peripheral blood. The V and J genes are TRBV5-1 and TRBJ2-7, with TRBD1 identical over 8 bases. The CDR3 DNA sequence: TGCGCCAGCAGCTTCCTAGGACAGGGATTATCCTACGAGCAGTACTTC. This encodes CASSFLGQGLSYEQYF.